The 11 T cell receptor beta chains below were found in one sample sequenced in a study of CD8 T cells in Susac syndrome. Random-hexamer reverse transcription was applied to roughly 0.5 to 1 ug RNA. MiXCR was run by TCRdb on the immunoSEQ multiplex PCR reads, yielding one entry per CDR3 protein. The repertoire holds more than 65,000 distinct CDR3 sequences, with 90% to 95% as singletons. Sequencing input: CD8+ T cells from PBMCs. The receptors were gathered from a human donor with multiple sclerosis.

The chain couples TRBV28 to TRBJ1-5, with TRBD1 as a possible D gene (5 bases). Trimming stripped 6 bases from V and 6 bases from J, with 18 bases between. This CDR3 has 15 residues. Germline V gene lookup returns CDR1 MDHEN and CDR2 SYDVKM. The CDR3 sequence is CASSFRWTPTQPQHF. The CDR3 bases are TGTGCCAGCAGCTTTCGGTGGACACCTACTCAGCCCCAGCATTTT. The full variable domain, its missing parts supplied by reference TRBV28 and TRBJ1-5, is DVKVTQSSRYLVKRTGEKVFLECVQDMDHENMFWYRQDPGLGLRLIYFSYDVKMKEKGDIPEGYSVSREKKERFSLILESASTNQTSMYLCASSFRWTPTQPQHFGDGTRLSIL.

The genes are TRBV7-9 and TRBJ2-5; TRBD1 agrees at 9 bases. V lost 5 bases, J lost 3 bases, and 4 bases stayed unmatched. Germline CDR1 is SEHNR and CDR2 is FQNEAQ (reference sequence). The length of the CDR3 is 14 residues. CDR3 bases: TGTGCCAGCAGCATACGGACAGGGGAAGAGACCCAGTACTTC. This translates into CASSIRTGEETQYF. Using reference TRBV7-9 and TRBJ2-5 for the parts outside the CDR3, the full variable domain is DTGVSQNPRHKITKRGQNVTFRCDPISEHNRLYWYRQTLGQGPEFLTYFQNEAQLEKSRLLSDRFSAERPKGSFSTLEIQRTEQGDSAMYLCASSIRTGEETQYFGPGTRLLVL.

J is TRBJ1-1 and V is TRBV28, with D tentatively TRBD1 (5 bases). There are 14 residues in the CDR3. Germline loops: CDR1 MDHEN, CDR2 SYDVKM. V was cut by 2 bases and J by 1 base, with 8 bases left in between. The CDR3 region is CASSLAGQNTEAFF. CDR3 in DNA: TGTGCCAGCAGTTTAGCCGGACAGAACACTGAAGCTTTCTTT.

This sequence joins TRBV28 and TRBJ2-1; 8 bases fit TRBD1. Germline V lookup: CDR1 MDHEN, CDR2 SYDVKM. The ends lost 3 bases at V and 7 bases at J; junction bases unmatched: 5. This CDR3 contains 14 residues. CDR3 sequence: CASSLARGHNEQFF. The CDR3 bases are TGTGCCAGCAGTTTGGCCAGGGGGCATAATGAGCAGTTCTTC.

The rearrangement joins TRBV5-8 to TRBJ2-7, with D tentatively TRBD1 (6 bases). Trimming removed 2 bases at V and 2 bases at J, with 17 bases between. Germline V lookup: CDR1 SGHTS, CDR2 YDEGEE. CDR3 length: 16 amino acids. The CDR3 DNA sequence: TGTGCCAGCAGCTTAAGGACAGTCGGTTGGGCCTACGAGCAGTACTTC. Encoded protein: CASSLRTVGWAYEQYF.

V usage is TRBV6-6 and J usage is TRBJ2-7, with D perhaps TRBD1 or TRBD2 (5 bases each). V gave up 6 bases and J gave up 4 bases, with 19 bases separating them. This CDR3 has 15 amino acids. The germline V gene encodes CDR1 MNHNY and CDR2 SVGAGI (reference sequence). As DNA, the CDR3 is TGTGCCAGCAGGGCCGGGACGGGTTACCTATACGAGCAGTACTTC. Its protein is CASRAGTGYLYEQYF.

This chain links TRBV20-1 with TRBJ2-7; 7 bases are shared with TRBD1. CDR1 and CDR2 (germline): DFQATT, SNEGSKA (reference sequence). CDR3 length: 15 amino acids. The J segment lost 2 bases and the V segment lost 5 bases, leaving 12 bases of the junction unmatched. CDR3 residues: CSAGVHRGRPYEQYF. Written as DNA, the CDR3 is TGCAGTGCTGGAGTACACAGGGGTCGCCCCTACGAGCAGTACTTC.

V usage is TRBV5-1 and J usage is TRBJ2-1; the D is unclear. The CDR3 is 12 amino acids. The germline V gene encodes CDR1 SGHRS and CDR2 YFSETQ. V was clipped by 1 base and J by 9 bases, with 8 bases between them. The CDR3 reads CASSLSSGEQFF. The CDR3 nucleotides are TGCGCCAGCAGCTTGTCAAGTGGTGAGCAGTTCTTC.

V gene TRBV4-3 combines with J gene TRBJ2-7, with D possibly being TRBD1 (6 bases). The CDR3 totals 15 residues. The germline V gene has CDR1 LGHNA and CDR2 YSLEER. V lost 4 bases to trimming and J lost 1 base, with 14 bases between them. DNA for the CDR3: TGCGCCAGCAGCCGGGACCGGACAGTGTCCTACGAGCAGTACTTC. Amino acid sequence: CASSRDRTVSYEQYF.

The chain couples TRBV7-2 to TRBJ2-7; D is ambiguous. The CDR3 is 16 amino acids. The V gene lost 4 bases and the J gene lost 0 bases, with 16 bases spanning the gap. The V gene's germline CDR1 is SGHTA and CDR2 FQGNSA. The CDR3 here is CASSSDLRSDSYEQYF. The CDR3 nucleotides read TGTGCCAGCAGCTCCGACTTGCGGAGTGACTCCTACGAGCAGTACTTC.

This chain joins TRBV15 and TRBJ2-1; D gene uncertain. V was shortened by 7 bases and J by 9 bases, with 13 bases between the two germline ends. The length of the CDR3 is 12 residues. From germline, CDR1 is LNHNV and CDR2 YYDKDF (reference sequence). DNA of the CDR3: TGTGCCACCAACTTAGAAGGATCTGAGCAGTTCTTC. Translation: CATNLEGSEQFF. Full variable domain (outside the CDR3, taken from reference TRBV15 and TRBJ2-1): DAMVIQNPRYQVTQFGKPVTLSCSQTLNHNVMYWYQQKSSQAPKLLFHYYDKDFNNEADTPDNFQSRRPNTSFCFLDIRSPGLGDTAMYLCATNLEGSEQFFGPGTRLTVL.